This T cell receptor beta chain was documented in a study of vaccination and CD4 T cells after COVID-19. Cultured CD4+ T cell DNA was sequenced using the Oncomine TCR Beta short-read assay. In TCRdb, the PCR reads were re-called with MiXCR into one record per CDR3 protein. The data contain fewer than 20,000 distinct CDR3 sequences, 45% to 55% of them singletons. Concerning this clonotype itself: The antigen is undetermined.

This CDR3 has 14 amino acids. The V gene end was trimmed by 4 bases and the J gene end by 5 bases; junction bases not matched to a gene: 7. Germline V gene lookup returns CDR1 DFQATT and CDR2 SNEGSKA (reference sequence). The treatment is: roughly 10-day PBMC culture with coronavirus spike peptide pools or control peptides (ViraFEST assay). Upon completion of around eleven days of culture, CD4+ T cells were isolated via negative selection. The chain carries TRBV20-1 and TRBJ2-7; 11 positions agree with TRBD2. This TCR derives from a human donor who had recovered from COVID-19. Sequenced: CD4+ T cells from blood, cultured in vitro. Written as DNA, the CDR3 is TGCAGTGCTAAGGGACTAGCGGTACTCCACGAGCAGTACTTC. This encodes CSAKGLAVLHEQYF.